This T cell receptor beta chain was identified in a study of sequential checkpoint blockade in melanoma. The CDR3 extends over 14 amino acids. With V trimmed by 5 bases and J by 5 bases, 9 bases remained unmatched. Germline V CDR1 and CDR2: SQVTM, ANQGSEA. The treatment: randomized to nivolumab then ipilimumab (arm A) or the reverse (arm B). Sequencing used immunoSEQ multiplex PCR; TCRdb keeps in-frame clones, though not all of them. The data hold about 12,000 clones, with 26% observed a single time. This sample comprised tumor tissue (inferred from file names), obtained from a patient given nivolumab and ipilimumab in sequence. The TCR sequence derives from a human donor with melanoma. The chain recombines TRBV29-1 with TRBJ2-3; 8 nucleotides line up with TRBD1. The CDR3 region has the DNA TGCAGCGTTTGGGGGAACAGGGGGAAAGATACGCAGTATTTT. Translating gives CSVWGNRGKDTQYF.